This entry features one TCR beta chain sequence. This specimen belongs to a study of Ad26.COV2.S vaccination and SARS-CoV-2 variants. Study context: Donor was assigned to the Ad26.COV2.S arm of trial COV1001.

Treatment: roughly 18 received Ad26.COV2.S at low or high dose, single or two shots; 5 received placebo; per-sample allocation not given. Sampling was done on day 63 after the first vaccine or placebo injection. Generated by immunoSEQ multiplex PCR, the TCRdb table keeps only in-frame clones and is missing some. The repertoire includes roughly 320,000 clones, around 85% of them detected once, and 2% to 2.5% sits in the top ten. Here the sequenced sample was peripheral blood, taken in a trial of Ad26.COV2.S vaccine versus placebo. The receptor was derived from a person aged 18-65 years who received the Ad26.COV2.S COVID-19 vaccine or a placebo.

CDR3 residues: CASSQEQDTGELFF. The CDR3 DNA is TGTGCCAGCAGTCAAGAACAGGACACCGGGGAGCTGTTTTTT. The chain has TRBV6-4 and TRBJ2-2; D perhaps matches TRBD1 (5 bases). The V and J ends lost 5 bases and 3 bases respectively, with 10 bases between them. Germline V gene lookup returns CDR1 MRHNA and CDR2 SNTAGT. The CDR3 length is 14 residues.